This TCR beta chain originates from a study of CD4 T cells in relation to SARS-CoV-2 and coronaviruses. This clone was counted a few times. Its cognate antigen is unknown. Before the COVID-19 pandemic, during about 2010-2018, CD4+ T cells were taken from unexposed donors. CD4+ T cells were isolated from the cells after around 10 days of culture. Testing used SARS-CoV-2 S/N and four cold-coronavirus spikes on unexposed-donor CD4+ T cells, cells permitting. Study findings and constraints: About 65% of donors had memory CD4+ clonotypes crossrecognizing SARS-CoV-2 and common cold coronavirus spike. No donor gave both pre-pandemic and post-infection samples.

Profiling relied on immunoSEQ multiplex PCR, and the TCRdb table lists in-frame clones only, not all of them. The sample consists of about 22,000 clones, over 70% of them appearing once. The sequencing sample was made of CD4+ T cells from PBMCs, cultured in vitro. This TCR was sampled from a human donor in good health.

In DNA form, the CDR3 reads TGTGCCTGGAGAACGGACAGACGAGATGGCTACACCTTC. Amino acids: CAWRTDRRDGYTF. The V gene is TRBV30, the J gene TRBJ1-2; tentatively, D is TRBD1 (6 bases). The germline gives CDR1 GTSNPN, CDR2 SVGIG (reference sequence). CDR3 length equals 13 residues. V was cut by 3 bases and J by 6 bases, with 14 bases left in between.